A single sample is the source of the 10 T cell receptor beta chains below, sequenced in a study of shared clonotypes between healthy human individuals. Repertoires were generated with immunoSEQ multiplex PCR, while TCRdb's copy carries only in-frame clones and drops some. Of around 200,000 clones listed, 65% to 80% are singletons. The specimen was memory CD4+ T cells sorted from blood. Subset given: CD45RA-negative fraction. Receptors originate from a man aged 25 to 45 in good health.

This chain connects TRBV15 to TRBJ2-7; TRBD1 matches 7 bases. V lost 2 bases and J lost 3; bases outside the gene matches: 4. Germline V gene sequence: CDR1 LNHNV, CDR2 YYDKDF (reference sequence). This CDR3 contains 14 residues. CDR3 protein: CATSRTRDSYEQYF. CDR3 nucleotide sequence: TGTGCCACCAGCAGAACCCGGGACAGCTACGAGCAGTACTTC.

The genes are TRBV9 and TRBJ2-7; TRBD1 matches at 12 bases. Germline CDR1 SGDLS, CDR2 YYNGEE. The CDR3 extends over 15 amino acids. The J segment lost 9 bases and the V segment lost 0 bases, leaving 7 bases of the junction unmatched. The CDR3 DNA is TGTGCCAGCAGCGTAGAGGGGACAGGGGGCAAATCGCAGTACTTC. Protein product: CASSVEGTGGKSQYF.

The rearrangement links TRBV4-1 to TRBJ2-1; 8 positions match TRBD2. The germline V gene has CDR1 MGHRA and CDR2 YSYEKL. After removal of 3 bases from V and 4 bases from J, the junction contained 8 bases not matched to a gene. This CDR3 has 16 amino acids. CDR3: CASSQDGRAVYNEQFF. The CDR3 DNA sequence: TGCGCCAGCAGCCAGGACGGGAGGGCTGTATACAATGAGCAGTTCTTC.

The chain recombines TRBV14 with TRBJ1-2; D gene uncertain. The CDR3 sequence is 12 residues long. The V end lost 3 bases, the J end lost 4 bases, and 6 bases lay between the germline ends. Germline lookup yields CDR1 SGHDN and CDR2 FVKESK. In DNA form, the CDR3 reads TGTGCCAGCAGCCAGGTCCCCTATGGCTACACCTTC. It codes for CASSQVPYGYTF.

The genes are TRBV5-4 and TRBJ2-7; D is unresolved. Germline V gives CDR1 SGHNT, CDR2 YYREEE (reference sequence). Trimming cost V 2 bases and J 0 bases, with 3 bases left between them. There are 12 residues in the CDR3. CDR3 sequence: CASSFGSYEQYF. CDR3 DNA: TGTGCCAGCAGCTTCGGCTCCTACGAGCAGTACTTC.

The chain links TRBV14 to TRBJ1-5; D not resolved. The V end was cut by 4 bases, the J end by 0 bases, with 7 bases between. Per germline, CDR1 SGHDN and CDR2 FVKESK. CDR3 size: 14 residues. The CDR3 loop reads CASSLAGSNQPQHF. The CDR3 DNA follows: TGTGCCAGCAGCCTAGCAGGTAGCAATCAGCCCCAGCATTTT.

The chain has TRBV25-1 and TRBJ2-2; 7 bases are a match to TRBD2. The CDR3 is 14 residues long. V lost 8 bases to trimming and J lost 3 bases; unmatched junction nucleotides: 6. Per germline, CDR1 MGHDK and CDR2 SYGVNS. The CDR3 loop is CASQLRGDTGELFF. CDR3 nucleotides: TGTGCCAGCCAACTTCGGGGGGACACCGGGGAGCTGTTTTTT.

The gene calls are TRBV19 and TRBJ1-5; TRBD1 might be the D (6 bases). The CDR3 covers 14 residues. V was cut by 10 bases and J by 5 bases, with 18 bases left in between. CDR1 is LNHDA and CDR2 is SQIVND in the germline V gene (reference sequence). The DNA of the CDR3 is TGTGCCACCAAGAAATGGGGGGCTGATCAGCCCCAGCATTTT. It yields the protein CATKKWGADQPQHF.

The chain employs TRBV28 and TRBJ1-1; D perhaps matches TRBD1 (5 bases). The CDR3 is 15 amino acids. Trimming took 2 bases from V and 4 from J, leaving 14 bases between them. Germline-derived CDR1 and CDR2 are MDHEN and SYDVKM. In DNA, the CDR3 is TGTGCCAGCAGTTTAACCCCAAGAAGGGGCACTGAAGCTTTCTTT. This sequence encodes CASSLTPRRGTEAFF.

J is TRBJ1-2 and V is TRBV7-8; D is unclear. The CDR3 totals 12 residues. The germline V gene has CDR1 SGHVS and CDR2 FQNEAQ. Trimming pared 5 bases from V and 8 bases from J, leaving 12 bases between. For the CDR3, the DNA is TGTGCCAGCAGCCAGGAAGGGTGGGGCTACACCTTC. It translates to CASSQEGWGYTF.